This T cell receptor beta chain originates from a study of shared clonotypes between healthy human individuals. Whole-study results and caveats: Few donors limited the genetic and exposure-history diversity represented. Naive subsets generally had larger estimated richness than memory subsets.

About this clone itself: Its specificity is not known.

Deep was the level at which the assay was run. TCRdb keeps only in-frame clones here, not all; method: immunoSEQ multiplex PCR. The sample records around 2.1 million clones, 90% to 96% being singletons. V gave up 1 base and J gave up 0 bases, with 8 bases separating them. CDR1 and CDR2 from the germline V gene are LNHDA and SQIVND (reference sequence). The CDR3 runs to 15 residues. The gene calls are TRBV19 and TRBJ2-3, with a tentative D call TRBD2 (6 bases). This clonotype originated in a man aged 18 to 35 in good health. Input material: naive CD4+ T cells sorted from blood. As for subset: CD45RA+ positively selected. This chain's CDR3 is CASSIAGTSTDTQYF. The CDR3 DNA follows: TGTGCCAGTAGTATAGCAGGGACTAGCACAGATACGCAGTATTTT. The full variable domain, completed using reference TRBV19 and TRBJ2-3, is DGGITQSPKYLFRKEGQNVTLSCEQNLNHDAMYWYRQDPGQGLRLIYYSQIVNDFQKGDIAEGYSVSREKKESFPLTVTSAQKNPTAFYLCASSIAGTSTDTQYFGPGTRLTVL.